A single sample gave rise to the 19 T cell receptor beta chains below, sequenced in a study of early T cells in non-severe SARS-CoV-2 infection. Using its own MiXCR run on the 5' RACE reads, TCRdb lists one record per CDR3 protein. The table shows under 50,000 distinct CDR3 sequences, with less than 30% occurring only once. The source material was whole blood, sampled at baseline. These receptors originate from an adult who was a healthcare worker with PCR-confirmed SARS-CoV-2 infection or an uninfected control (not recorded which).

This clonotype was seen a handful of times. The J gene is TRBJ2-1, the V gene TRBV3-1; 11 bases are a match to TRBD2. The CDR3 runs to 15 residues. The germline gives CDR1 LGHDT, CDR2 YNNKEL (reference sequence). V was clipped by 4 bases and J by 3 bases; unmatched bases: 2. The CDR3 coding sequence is TGTGCCAGCAGCCCGACTAGCGGGGACTACAATGAGCAGTTCTTC. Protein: CASSPTSGDYNEQFF.

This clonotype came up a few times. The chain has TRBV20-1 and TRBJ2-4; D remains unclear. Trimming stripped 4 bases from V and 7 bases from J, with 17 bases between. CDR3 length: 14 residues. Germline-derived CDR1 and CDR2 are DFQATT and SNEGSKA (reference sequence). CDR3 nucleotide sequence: TGCAGTGCTACAAGCTATGTACCAAAGAACATTCAGTACTTC. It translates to CSATSYVPKNIQYF.

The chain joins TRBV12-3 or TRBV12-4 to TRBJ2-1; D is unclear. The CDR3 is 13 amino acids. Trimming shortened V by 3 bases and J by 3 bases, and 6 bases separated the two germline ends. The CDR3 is CASSLDHYNEQFF. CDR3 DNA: TGTGCCAGCAGTTTGGACCACTACAATGAGCAGTTCTTC.

CDR3 coding DNA: TGTGCCAGCAGCTTAGTGGACACCGGGGAGCTGTTTTTT. Its translation: CASSLVDTGELFF. This chain connects TRBV7-2 to TRBJ2-2, with D uncertain. Looked up from germline, CDR1 is SGHTA and CDR2 is FQGNSA. Trimming pared 1 base from V and 3 bases from J, leaving 3 bases between. The CDR3 covers 13 residues.

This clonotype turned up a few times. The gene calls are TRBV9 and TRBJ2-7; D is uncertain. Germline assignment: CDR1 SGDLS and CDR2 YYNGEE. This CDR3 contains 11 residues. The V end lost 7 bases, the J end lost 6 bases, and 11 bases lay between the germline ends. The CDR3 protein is CASGRLREQYF. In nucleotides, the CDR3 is TGTGCCAGCGGCCGATTACGCGAGCAGTACTTC.

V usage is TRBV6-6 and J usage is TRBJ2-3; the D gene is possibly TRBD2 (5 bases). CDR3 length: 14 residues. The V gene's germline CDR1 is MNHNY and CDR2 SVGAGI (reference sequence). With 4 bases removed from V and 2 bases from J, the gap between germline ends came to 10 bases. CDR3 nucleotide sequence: TGTGCCAGCAGTTTCCGGACTGACACAGATACGCAGTATTTT. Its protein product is CASSFRTDTDTQYF.

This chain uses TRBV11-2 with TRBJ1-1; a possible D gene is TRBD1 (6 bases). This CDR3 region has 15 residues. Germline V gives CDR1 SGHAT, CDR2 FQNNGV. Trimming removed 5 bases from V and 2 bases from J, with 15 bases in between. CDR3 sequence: CASSPFRTVNTEAFF. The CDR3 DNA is TGTGCCAGCAGCCCGTTTAGGACAGTTAACACTGAAGCTTTCTTT. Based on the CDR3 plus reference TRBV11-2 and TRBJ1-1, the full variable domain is EAGVAQSPRYKIIEKRQSVAFWCNPISGHATLYWYQQILGQGPKLLIQFQNNGVVDDSQLPKDRFSAERLKGVDSTLKIQPAKLEDSAVYLCASSPFRTVNTEAFFGQGTRLTVV.

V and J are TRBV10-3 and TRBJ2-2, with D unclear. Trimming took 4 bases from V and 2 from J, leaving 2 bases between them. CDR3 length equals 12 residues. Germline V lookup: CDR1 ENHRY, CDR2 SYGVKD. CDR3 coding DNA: TGTGCCATCAGTGGTAACACCGGGGAGCTGTTTTTT. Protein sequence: CAISGNTGELFF.

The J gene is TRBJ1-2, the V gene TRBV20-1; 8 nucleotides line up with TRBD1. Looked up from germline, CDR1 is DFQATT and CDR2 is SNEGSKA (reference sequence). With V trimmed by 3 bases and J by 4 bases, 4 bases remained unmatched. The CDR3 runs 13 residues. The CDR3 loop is CSARAQGGYGYTF. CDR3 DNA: TGCAGTGCTAGGGCACAGGGGGGCTATGGCTACACCTTC.

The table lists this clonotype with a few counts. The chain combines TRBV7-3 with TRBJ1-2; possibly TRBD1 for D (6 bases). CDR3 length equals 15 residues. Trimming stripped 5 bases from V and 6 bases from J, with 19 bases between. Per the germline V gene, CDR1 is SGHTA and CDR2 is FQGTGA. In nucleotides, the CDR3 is TGTGCCAGCAGCCAAGACCCCGCAGGGGCCCATGGCTACACCTTC. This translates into CASSQDPAGAHGYTF.

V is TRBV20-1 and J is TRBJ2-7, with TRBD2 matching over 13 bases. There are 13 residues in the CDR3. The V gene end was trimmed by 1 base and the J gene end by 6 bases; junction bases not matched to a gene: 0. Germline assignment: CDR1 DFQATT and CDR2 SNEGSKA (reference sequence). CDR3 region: CSARGLAGGEQYF. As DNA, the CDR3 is TGCAGTGCTAGAGGACTAGCGGGGGGCGAGCAGTACTTC.

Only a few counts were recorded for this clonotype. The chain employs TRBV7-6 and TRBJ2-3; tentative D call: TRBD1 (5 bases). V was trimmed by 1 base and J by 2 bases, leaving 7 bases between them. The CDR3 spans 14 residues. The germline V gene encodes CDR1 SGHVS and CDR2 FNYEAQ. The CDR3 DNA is TGTGCCAGCAGCTTAGTGACAGACACAGATACGCAGTATTTT. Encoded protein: CASSLVTDTDTQYF.

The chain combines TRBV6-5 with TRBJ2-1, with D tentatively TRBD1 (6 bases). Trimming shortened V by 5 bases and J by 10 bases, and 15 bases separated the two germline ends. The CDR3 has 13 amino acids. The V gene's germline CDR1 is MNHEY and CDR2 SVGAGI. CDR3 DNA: TGTGCCAGCAGTCCCCAGGGGCTGGGGGAGCAGTTCTTC. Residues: CASSPQGLGEQFF.

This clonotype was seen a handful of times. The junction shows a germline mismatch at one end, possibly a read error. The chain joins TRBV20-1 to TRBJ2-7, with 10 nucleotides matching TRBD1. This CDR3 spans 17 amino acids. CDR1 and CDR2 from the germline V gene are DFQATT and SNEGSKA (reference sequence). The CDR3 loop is CSARRLEDRGRSHEQYF. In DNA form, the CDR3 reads TGCAGTGCTCGAAGGTTAGAAGACAGGGGGCGCTCCCACGAGCAGTACTTC.

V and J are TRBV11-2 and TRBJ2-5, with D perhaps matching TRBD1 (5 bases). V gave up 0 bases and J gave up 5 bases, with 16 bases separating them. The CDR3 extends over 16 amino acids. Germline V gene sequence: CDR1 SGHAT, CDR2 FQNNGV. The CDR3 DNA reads TGTGCCAGCAGCTTAGATGCAGGGTCCTTTTGGGAGACCCAGTACTTC. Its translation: CASSLDAGSFWETQYF.

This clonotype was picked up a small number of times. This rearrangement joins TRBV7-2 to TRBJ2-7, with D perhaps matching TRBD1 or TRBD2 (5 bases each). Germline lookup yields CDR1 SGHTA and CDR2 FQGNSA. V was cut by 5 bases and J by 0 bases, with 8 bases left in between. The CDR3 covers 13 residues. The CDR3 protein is CASSRDLSYEQYF. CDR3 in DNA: TGTGCCAGCAGCCGGGACCTCTCCTACGAGCAGTACTTC.

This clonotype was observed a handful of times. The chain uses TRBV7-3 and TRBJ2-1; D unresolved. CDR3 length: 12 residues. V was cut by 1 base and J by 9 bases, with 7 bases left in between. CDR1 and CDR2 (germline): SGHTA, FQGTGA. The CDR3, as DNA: TGTGCCAGCAGCTTAAGCGAAGGTGAGCAGTTCTTC. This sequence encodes CASSLSEGEQFF. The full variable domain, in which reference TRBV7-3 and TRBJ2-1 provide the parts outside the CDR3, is GAGVSQTPSNKVTEKGKYVELRCDPISGHTALYWYRQSLGQGPEFLIYFQGTGAADDSGLPNDRFFAVRPEGSVSTLKIQRTERGDSAVYLCASSLSEGEQFFGPGTRLTVL.

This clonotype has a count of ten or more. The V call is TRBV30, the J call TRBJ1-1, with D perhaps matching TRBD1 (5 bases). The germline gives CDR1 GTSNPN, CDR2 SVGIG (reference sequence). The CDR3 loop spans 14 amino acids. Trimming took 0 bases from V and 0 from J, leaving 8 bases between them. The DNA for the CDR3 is TGTGCCTGGAGTGTACGGGGCCTGAACACTGAAGCTTTCTTT. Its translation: CAWSVRGLNTEAFF.

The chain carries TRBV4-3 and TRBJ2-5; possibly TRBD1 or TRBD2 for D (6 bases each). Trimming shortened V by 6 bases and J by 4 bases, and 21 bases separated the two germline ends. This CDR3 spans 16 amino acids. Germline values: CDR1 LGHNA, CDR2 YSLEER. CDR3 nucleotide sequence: TGCGCCAGCAGTCAACAGGCCCGTCGGGGGCCAGAGACCCAGTACTTC. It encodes CASSQQARRGPETQYF.